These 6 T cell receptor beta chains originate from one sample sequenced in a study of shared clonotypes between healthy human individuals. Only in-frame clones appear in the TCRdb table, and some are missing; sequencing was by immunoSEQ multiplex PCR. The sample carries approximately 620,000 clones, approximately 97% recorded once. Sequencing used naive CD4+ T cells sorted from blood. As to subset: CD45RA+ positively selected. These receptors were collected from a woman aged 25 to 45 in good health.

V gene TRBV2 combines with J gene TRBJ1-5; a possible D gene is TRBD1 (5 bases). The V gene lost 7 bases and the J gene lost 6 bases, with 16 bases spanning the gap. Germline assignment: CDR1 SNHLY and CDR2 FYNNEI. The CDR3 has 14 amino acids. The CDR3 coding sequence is TGTGCCAGCAACGCGAGGCAGGGCCCTCAGCCCCAGCATTTT. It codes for CASNARQGPQPQHF.

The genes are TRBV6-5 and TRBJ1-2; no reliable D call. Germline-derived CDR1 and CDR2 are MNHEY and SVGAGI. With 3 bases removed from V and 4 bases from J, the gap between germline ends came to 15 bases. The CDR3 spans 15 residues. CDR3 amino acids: CASSYIFRSPYGYTF. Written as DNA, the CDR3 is TGTGCCAGCAGTTATATTTTCCGGAGCCCCTATGGCTACACCTTC.

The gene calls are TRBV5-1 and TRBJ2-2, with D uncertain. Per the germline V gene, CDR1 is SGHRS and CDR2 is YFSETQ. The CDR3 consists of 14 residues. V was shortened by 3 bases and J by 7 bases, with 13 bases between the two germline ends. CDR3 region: CASSSPIPHGELFF. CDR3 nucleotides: TGCGCCAGCAGCTCCCCAATCCCCCACGGGGAGCTGTTTTTT.

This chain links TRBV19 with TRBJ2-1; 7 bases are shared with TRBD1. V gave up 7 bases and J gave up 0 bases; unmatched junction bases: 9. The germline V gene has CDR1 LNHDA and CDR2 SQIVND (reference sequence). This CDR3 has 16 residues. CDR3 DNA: TGTGCCAGTACAGGGGGTACTGGGAGCTCCTACAATGAGCAGTTCTTC. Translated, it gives CASTGGTGSSYNEQFF. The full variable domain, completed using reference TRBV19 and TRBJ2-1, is DGGITQSPKYLFRKEGQNVTLSCEQNLNHDAMYWYRQDPGQGLRLIYYSQIVNDFQKGDIAEGYSVSREKKESFPLTVTSAQKNPTAFYLCASTGGTGSSYNEQFFGPGTRLTVL.

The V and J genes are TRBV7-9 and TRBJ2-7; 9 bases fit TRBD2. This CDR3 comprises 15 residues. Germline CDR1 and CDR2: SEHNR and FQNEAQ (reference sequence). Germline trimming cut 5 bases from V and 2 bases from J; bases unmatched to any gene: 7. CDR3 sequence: CASSHTSGLTYEQYF. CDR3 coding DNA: TGTGCCAGCAGCCACACTAGCGGGCTAACCTACGAGCAGTACTTC.

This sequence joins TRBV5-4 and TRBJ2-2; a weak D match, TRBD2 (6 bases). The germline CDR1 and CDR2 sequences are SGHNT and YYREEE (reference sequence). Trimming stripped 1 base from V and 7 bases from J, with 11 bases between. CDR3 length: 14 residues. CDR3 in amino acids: CASSLSAGFGELFF. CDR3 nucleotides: TGTGCCAGCAGCTTGTCAGCGGGCTTCGGGGAGCTGTTTTTT.